This T cell receptor (beta chain) was sequenced in a study of CD8+ T cells in alopecia areata. Overall study: A regimen of oral tofacitinib, 5 to 10 mg twice daily, was given to treated patients. The tofacitinib course ran for 6 to 18 months and was followed by 6 months off drug.

Study conclusions and caveats: There were also resident alphabeta T cells of normal skin sequenced in scalp samples.

Details on this clone: Its antigen remains unidentified.

It was cDNA, reverse transcribed from extracted RNA, that served as the sequencing template. The method was immunoSEQ multiplex PCR; TCRdb's version includes in-frame clones alone and lacks a portion of them. The data hold 200,000 to 250,000 clones, with 50% to 60% observed a single time. V was shortened by 4 bases and J by 5 bases, with 9 bases between the two germline ends. From germline, CDR1 is MGHRA and CDR2 YSYEKL. The length of the CDR3 is 13 residues. The specimen comprised CD4+ T cells sorted from blood, sampled at week 0. The chain has TRBV4-1 and TRBJ1-5; D is unresolved. The sequence came from a human donor with alopecia areata. The CDR3 DNA follows: TGCGCCAGCAGCCCAGACCGGGATCAGCCCCAGCATTTT. It specifies CASSPDRDQPQHF.